This is a list of T cell receptor beta chains from one sample in a study of cytomegalovirus exposure and HLA in healthy donors. TCRdb keeps only in-frame clones here, not all; method: immunoSEQ multiplex PCR. The sample lists about 83,000 clones, 75% to 85% occurring once. Input material: PBMCs. The source is a woman aged 30 to 39 in good health and CMV-seronegative. The CDR3 runs from the conserved cysteine through the conserved F or W. D genes are given only for firm matches. A clone size is listed for some rows: how often the clone was seen (once, few, many), or a class if it is expanded.

D gene	clone size	V gene	J gene	CDR3 DNA	CDR3 protein
.	.	TRBV11-1	TRBJ2-7	TGTGCCAGCAGCGGTCTAGGTTCCTACGAGCAGTACTTC	CASSGLGSYEQYF
.	few	TRBV20-1	TRBJ1-1	TGCAGTGCTGCCAATCAGGAAGCTTTCTTT	CSAANQEAFF
TRBD1	.	TRBV4-2	TRBJ1-3	TGTGCCAGCAGCCAAGTTCTGGACAGGGCAAACACCATATATTTT	CASSQVLDRANTIYF
TRBD1	.	TRBV18	TRBJ1-1	TGTGCCAGCTCACCGGGACAGATTTATAACACTGAAGCTTTCTTT	CASSPGQIYNTEAFF
.	.	TRBV19	TRBJ2-7	TGTGCCAGTAGTAGTGGACAGACCCCTGACGAGCAGTACTTC	CASSSGQTPDEQYF
TRBD2	.	TRBV9	TRBJ2-1	TGTGCCAGCAGCCCCCGGGGGGGGACTAACAATGAGCAGTTCTTC	CASSPRGGTNNEQFF
.	.	TRBV30	TRBJ1-1	TGTGCCTGGAGTCCCTCAAGCGGAGCTTTCTTT	CAWSPSSGAFF
TRBD1	.	TRBV28	TRBJ1-5	TGTGCCAGCAGACGGACAGGGTGGGATCAGCCCCAGCATTTT	CASRRTGWDQPQHF
.	once	TRBV14	TRBJ1-2	TGTGCCAGCAGCCAATTTGGGACAAGACTCTATGGCTACACCTTC	CASSQFGTRLYGYTF
.	few	TRBV5-1	TRBJ2-7	TGCGCCAGCAGCTTGGCCATGGTACAGAACGGTTACGAGCAGTACTTC	CASSLAMVQNGYEQYF
.	.	TRBV5-1	TRBJ2-1	TGCGCCAGCAGCCAACCCTCTCTTTCGGATGAGCAGTTCTTC	CASSQPSLSDEQFF
TRBD1	few	TRBV4-3	TRBJ1-4	TGCGCCAGCAGCCCTCGGACAGGGGATTTTGAAAAACTGTTTTTT	CASSPRTGDFEKLFF
TRBD2	.	TRBV14	TRBJ2-3	TGTGCCAGCAGCCACACCGGGAGGGCCCTCAGCACAGATACGCAGTATTTT	CASSHTGRALSTDTQYF
TRBD2	.	TRBV4-2	TRBJ2-1	TGTGCCAGCAGCCTCAGTTCCCCTAGCGGGACATACAATGAGCAGTTCTTC	CASSLSSPSGTYNEQFF
TRBD2	.	TRBV5-1	TRBJ2-1	TGCGCCAGCAGCTTGGGACTAGCGGGCATGATTAGCTCCTACAATGAGCAGTTCTTC	CASSLGLAGMISSYNEQFF
.	.	TRBV6-6	TRBJ2-7	TGTGCCAGCAGTCGTTACATGGCAGGGATAACCTACGAGCAGTACTTC	CASSRYMAGITYEQYF
TRBD2	.	TRBV6-5	TRBJ2-1	TGTGCCAGCAGTCAGGGACTAGGGAGACCGCAGTTCTTC	CASSQGLGRPQFF
TRBD2	.	TRBV6-5	TRBJ2-3	TGTGCCAGCAGTTACTCGACTAGCGGGAGCTTAGATACGCAGTATTTT	CASSYSTSGSLDTQYF
.	.	TRBV4-2	TRBJ1-5	TGTGCCAGCAGCCAAGAGGACAATTACCCTAATCAGCCCCAGCATTTT	CASSQEDNYPNQPQHF
TRBD1	.	TRBV5-1	TRBJ1-2	TGCGCCAGCAGCTTGGCATACAGGGGAAAGTCGAATGGCTACACCTTC	CASSLAYRGKSNGYTF
TRBD1	.	TRBV10-3	TRBJ2-1	TGTGCCATCAGTGCCCAGGGGGCTACGGGCTCCTACAATGAGCAGTTCTTC	CAISAQGATGSYNEQFF
TRBD1	.	TRBV28	TRBJ1-2	TGTGCCAGCAGTCCCTCCTTCTCCGGACAGGGCGGCGGCTATGGCTACACCTTC	CASSPSFSGQGGGYGYTF
.	.	TRBV5-5	TRBJ2-3	TGTGCCAGCAGCTTTGGCCCGATCACAGATACGCAGTATTTT	CASSFGPITDTQYF
.	.	TRBV7-9	TRBJ2-7	TGTGCCAGCAGCTTAAACAGGGTCGAGCAGTACTTC	CASSLNRVEQYF
.	.	TRBV19	TRBJ2-2	TGTGCCAGTAGTACCCGAGGGGGAGACACCGGGGAGCTGTTTTTT	CASSTRGGDTGELFF
TRBD1	.	TRBV28	TRBJ1-1	TGTGCCAGCAGTTTGTTTCTGAGGGGGCGAAACACTGAAGCTTTCTTT	CASSLFLRGRNTEAFF
TRBD2	.	TRBV6-1	TRBJ2-3	TGTGCCACCCGGACTAGAGCGACAGATACGCAGTATTTT	CATRTRATDTQYF
.	.	TRBV19	TRBJ2-7	TGTGCCAGTAGTATACAGGGGTCCTACGAGCAGTACTTC	CASSIQGSYEQYF
TRBD2	once	TRBV10-1	TRBJ2-7	TGCGCCAGCAGTGACGGGAGGGGGTTGTACGAGCAGTACTTC	CASSDGRGLYEQYF
TRBD2	.	TRBV7-8	TRBJ2-7	TGTGCCAGCAGCCTGGACGGTGGACTAGAAAGCTACGAGCAGTACTTC	CASSLDGGLESYEQYF
.	.	TRBV28	TRBJ1-4	TGTGCCAGCAGTCTAGGGGGGGCGGATGAAAAACTGTTTTTT	CASSLGGADEKLFF
TRBD2	.	TRBV5-1	TRBJ2-1	TGCGCCAGCAGCTCCGCCGGGACTAGCGGGAGACGCTCCTACAATGAGCAGTTCTTC	CASSSAGTSGRRSYNEQFF
TRBD2	few	TRBV7-9	TRBJ2-1	TGTGCCGGTATCCTAGCGGGAGGGCCCCTGGGGCAGTTCTTC	CAGILAGGPLGQFF
.	.	TRBV7-2	TRBJ2-5	TGTGCCAGCAGCCGAGTCTGGGCCGAAGAGACCCAGTACTTC	CASSRVWAEETQYF
.	.	TRBV27	TRBJ2-7	TGTGCCAGCAGTTCTTCCATCGGTCGGTACGAGCAGTACTTC	CASSSSIGRYEQYF
.	.	TRBV18	TRBJ1-1	TGTGCCAGCTCACCACCGGGGGCCCCGGCTGCTTTCTTT	CASSPPGAPAAFF
.	few	TRBV4-1	TRBJ1-1	TGCGCCAGCAGCCAAGTTGACTCCACTGAAGCTTTCTTT	CASSQVDSTEAFF
TRBD1	.	TRBV10-3	TRBJ2-7	TGTGCCATCAGCCTTCTGAATAGGGACAGGGTCTCCTACGAGCAGTACTTC	CAISLLNRDRVSYEQYF
TRBD2	.	TRBV13	TRBJ2-3	TGTGCCAGCGCCCGGACTAGCGGGAGGAGGGCGCGAGATACGCAGTATTTT	CASARTSGRRARDTQYF
TRBD2	.	TRBV5-8	TRBJ2-3	TGTGCCAGCCGAGAGGGACTAGCGGGAGTCCGTGGAGATACGCAGTATTTT	CASREGLAGVRGDTQYF
TRBD2	.	TRBV5-1	TRBJ2-1	TGCGCCAGCAGCGGGGAGACTAGCGTAGAAGAGTTCTTC	CASSGETSVEEFF
.	.	TRBV11-2	TRBJ1-2	TGTGCCAGCAGCCCCAGCGCGCTGGCATTCTCTTATGGCTACACCTTC	CASSPSALAFSYGYTF
.	.	TRBV11-2	TRBJ1-5	TGTGCCAGCAGCTTAGAGGCCGGGAAAAGAGATCAGCCCCAGCATTTT	CASSLEAGKRDQPQHF
.	.	TRBV2	TRBJ1-2	TGTGCCAGCTCAGTCAGTCTTTATGGCTACACCTTC	CASSVSLYGYTF
.	.	TRBV28	TRBJ1-1	TGTGCCAGCAGTCCAACACGAGGGCAGGTCACTGAAGCTTTCTTT	CASSPTRGQVTEAFF
TRBD2	.	TRBV7-2	TRBJ2-7	TGTGCCAGCAGCCCTAGAAGGCTAGCGGGAGACGAGCAGTACTTC	CASSPRRLAGDEQYF
TRBD1	.	TRBV10-1	TRBJ1-4	TGCGCCAGCGTGCTAGACAGGGGGCAAGAAGGTGAAAAACTGTTTTTT	CASVLDRGQEGEKLFF
TRBD1	.	TRBV6-1	TRBJ1-3	TGTGCCAGCCTCGGTGAGACCAGGGGGAACACCATATATTTT	CASLGETRGNTIYF
TRBD2	.	TRBV7-6	TRBJ2-1	TGTGCCAGCAGCTTAGCGCCTAGCGGGTCCAATGAGCAGTTCTTC	CASSLAPSGSNEQFF
.	.	TRBV28	TRBJ1-5	TGTGCCAGCAGTTTTGGCACCGATAGCAATCAGCCCCAGCATTTT	CASSFGTDSNQPQHF
.	.	TRBV28	TRBJ2-2	TGTGCCAGCAGTTTCAGGCAGATGAACACCGGGGAGCTGTTTTTT	CASSFRQMNTGELFF